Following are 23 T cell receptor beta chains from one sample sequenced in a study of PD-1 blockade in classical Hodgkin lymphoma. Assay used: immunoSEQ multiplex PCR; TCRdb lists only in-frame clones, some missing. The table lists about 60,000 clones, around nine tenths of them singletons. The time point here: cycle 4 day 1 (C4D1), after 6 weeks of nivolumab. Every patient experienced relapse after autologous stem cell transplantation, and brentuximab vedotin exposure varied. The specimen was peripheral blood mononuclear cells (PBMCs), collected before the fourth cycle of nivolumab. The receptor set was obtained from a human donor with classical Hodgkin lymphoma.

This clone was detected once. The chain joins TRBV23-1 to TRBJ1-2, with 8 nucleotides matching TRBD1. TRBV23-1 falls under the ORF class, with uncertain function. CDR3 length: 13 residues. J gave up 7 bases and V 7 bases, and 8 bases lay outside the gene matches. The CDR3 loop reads CASMRTGLGGYTF. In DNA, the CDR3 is TGCGCCAGCATGCGGACAGGGCTTGGTGGCTACACCTTC.

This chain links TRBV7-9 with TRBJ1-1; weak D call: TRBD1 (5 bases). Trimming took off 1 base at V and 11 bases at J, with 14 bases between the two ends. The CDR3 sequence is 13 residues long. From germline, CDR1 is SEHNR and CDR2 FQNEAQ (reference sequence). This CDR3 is CASSLVVLGVAFF. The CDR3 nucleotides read TGTGCCAGCAGCTTAGTGGTTCTGGGGGTGGCTTTCTTT.

The CDR3 DNA reads as TGTGCCAGTAGTAATCTAGCGGGAGGGGCCTACAATGAGCAGTTCTTC. Translation gives CASSNLAGGAYNEQFF. The chain recombines TRBV19 with TRBJ2-1, with TRBD2 matching over 12 bases. The CDR3 totals 16 residues. The germline V gene encodes CDR1 LNHDA and CDR2 SQIVND (reference sequence). V lost 4 bases and J lost 2; bases outside the gene matches: 3.

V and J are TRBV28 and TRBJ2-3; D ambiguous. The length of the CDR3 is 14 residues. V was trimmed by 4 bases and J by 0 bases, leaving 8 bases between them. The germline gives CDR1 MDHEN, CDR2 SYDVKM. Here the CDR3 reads CASSWYGSTDTQYF. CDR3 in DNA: TGTGCCAGCAGTTGGTACGGAAGCACAGATACGCAGTATTTT.

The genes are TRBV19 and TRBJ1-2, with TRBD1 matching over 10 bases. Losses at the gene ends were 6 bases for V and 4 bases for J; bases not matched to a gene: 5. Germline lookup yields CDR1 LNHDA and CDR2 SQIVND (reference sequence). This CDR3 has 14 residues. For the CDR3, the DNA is TGTGCCAGTAGCGCCGACAGGGGGCTCTATGGCTACACCTTC. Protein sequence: CASSADRGLYGYTF.

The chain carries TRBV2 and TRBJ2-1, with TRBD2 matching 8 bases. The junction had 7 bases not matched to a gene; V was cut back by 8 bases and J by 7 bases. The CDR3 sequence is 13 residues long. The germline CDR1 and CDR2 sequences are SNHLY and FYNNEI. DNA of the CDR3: TGTGCCAGCGGGATAGCGGGAAGGAATGAGCAGTTCTTC. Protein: CASGIAGRNEQFF.

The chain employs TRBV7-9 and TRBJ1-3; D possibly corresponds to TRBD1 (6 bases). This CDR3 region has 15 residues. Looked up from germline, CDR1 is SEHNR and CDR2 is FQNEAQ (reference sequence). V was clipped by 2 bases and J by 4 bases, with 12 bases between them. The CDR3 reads CASSLPWTEGNTIYF. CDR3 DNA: TGTGCCAGCAGCTTACCCTGGACAGAAGGAAACACCATATATTTT.

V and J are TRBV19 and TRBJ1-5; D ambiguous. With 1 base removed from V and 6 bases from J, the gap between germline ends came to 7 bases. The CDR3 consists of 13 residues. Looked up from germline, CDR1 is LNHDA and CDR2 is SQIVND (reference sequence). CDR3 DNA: TGTGCCAGTAGTATAGCGATCCCTCAGCCCCAGCATTTT. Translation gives CASSIAIPQPQHF.

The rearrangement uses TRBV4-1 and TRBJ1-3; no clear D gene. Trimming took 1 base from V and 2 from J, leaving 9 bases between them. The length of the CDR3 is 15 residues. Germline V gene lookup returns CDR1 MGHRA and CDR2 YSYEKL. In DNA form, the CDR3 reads TGCGCCAGCAGCCAAGTGAGGGTGGCTGGAAACACCATATATTTT. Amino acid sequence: CASSQVRVAGNTIYF.

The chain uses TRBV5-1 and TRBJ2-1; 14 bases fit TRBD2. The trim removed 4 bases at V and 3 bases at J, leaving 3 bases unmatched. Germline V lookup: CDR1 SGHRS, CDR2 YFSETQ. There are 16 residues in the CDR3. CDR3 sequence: CASSKGTSGGYNEQFF. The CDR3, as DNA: TGCGCCAGCAGCAAGGGGACTAGCGGGGGCTACAATGAGCAGTTCTTC.

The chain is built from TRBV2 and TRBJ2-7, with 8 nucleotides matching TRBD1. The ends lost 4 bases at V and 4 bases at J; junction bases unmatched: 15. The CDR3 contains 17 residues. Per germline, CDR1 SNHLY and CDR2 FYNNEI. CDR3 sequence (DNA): TGTGCCAGCAGTGGAAGGCGCTGGACAGGGTCAACTTACGAGCAGTACTTC. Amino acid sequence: CASSGRRWTGSTYEQYF. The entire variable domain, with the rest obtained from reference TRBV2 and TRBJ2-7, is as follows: EPEVTQTPSHQVTQMGQEVILRCVPISNHLYFYWYRQILGQKVEFLVSFYNNEISEKSEIFDDQFSVERPDGSNFTLKIRSTKLEDSAMYFCASSGRRWTGSTYEQYFGPGTRLTVT.

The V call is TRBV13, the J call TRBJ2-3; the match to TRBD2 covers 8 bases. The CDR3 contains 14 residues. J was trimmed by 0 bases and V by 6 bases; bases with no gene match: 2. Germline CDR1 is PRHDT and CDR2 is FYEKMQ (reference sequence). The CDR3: CASRVAGSTDTQYF. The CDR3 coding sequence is TGTGCCAGCAGGGTAGCGGGGAGCACAGATACGCAGTATTTT. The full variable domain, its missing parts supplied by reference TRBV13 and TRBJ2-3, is AAGVIQSPRHLIKEKRETATLKCYPIPRHDTVYWYQQGPGQDPQFLISFYEKMQSDKGSIPDRFSAQQFSDYHSELNMSSLELGDSALYFCASRVAGSTDTQYFGPGTRLTVL.

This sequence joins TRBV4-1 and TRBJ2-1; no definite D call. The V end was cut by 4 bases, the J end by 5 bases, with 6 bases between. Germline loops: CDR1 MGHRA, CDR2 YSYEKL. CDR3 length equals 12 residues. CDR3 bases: TGCGCCAGCAGCCCTACTAACAATGAGCAGTTCTTC. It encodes CASSPTNNEQFF.

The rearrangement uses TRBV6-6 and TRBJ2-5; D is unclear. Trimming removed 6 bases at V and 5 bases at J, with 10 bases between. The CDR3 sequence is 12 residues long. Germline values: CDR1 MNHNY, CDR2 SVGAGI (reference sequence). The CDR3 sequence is CASSPNWETQYF. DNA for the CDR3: TGTGCCAGCAGCCCCAATTGGGAGACCCAGTACTTC.

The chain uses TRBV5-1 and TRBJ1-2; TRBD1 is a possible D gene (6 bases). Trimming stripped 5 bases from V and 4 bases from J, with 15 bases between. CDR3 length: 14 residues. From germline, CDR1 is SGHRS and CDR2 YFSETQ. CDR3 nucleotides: TGCGCCAGCAGAGAGGGGGAGGTGGGCTATGGCTACACCTTC. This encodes CASREGEVGYGYTF.

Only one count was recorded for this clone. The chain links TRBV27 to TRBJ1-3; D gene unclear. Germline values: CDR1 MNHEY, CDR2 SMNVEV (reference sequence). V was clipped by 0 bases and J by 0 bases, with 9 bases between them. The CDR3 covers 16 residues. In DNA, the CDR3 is TGTGCCAGCAGTTTATCGCGTCAGAGCTCTGGAAACACCATATATTTT. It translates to CASSLSRQSSGNTIYF.

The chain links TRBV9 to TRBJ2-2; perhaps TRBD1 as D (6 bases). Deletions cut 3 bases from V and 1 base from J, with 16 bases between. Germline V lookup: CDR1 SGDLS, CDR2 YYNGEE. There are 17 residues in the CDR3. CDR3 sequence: CASSDGYGGQNTGELFF. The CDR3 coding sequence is TGTGCCAGCAGCGATGGGTATGGGGGACAGAACACCGGGGAGCTGTTTTTT.

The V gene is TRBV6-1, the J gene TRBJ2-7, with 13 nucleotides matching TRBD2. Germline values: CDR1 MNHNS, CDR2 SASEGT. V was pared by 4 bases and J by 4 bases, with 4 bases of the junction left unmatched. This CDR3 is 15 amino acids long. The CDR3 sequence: CASSARTSGGYEQYF. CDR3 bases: TGTGCCAGCAGTGCACGGACTAGCGGGGGTTACGAGCAGTACTTC.

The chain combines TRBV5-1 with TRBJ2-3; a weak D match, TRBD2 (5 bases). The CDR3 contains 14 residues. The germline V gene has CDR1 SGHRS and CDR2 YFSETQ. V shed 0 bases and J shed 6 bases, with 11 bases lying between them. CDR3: CASSLARWEDTQYF. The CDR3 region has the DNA TGCGCCAGCAGCTTGGCCAGATGGGAGGATACGCAGTATTTT.

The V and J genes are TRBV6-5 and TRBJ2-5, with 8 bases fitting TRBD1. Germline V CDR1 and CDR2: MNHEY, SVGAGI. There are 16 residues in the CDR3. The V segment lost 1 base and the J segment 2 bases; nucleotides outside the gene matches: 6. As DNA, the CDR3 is TGTGCCAGCAGTTACTTCGGGACAGGACATCAAGAGACCCAGTACTTC. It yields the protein CASSYFGTGHQETQYF.

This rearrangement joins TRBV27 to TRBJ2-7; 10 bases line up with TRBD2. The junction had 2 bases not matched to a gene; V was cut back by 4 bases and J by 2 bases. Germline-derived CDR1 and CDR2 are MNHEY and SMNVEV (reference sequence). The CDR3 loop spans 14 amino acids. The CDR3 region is CASSSGLATYEQYF. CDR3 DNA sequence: TGTGCCAGCAGTTCGGGACTAGCGACCTACGAGCAGTACTTC.

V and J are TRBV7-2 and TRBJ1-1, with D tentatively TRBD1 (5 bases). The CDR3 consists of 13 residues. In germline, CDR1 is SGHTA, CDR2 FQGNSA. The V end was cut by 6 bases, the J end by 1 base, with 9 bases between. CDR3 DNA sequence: TGTGCCAGCAGAACGGGGGGGAACACTGAAGCTTTCTTT. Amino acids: CASRTGGNTEAFF.

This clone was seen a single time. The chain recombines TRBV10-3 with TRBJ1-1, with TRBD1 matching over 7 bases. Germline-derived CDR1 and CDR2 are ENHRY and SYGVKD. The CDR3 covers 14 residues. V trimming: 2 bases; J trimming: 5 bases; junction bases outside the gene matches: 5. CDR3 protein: CAISEANRGTEAFF. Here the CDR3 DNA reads TGTGCCATCAGTGAGGCAAACAGGGGTACTGAAGCTTTCTTT.